These 22 T cell receptor beta chains originate from one sample sequenced in a study of cytomegalovirus exposure and HLA in healthy donors. The PCR contained 60 Vbeta and 13 Jbeta primers. Libraries were prepared by immunoSEQ multiplex PCR; TCRdb keeps only in-frame clonotypes and omits some of them. The data show around 150,000 clones, approximately 8.9% seen once. The specimen sequenced was PBMCs. These receptors were collected from a woman aged 40 to 50 in good health and CMV-seropositive.

This chain links TRBV5-1 with TRBJ1-5; D is unresolved. CDR3 length: 13 residues. The germline V gene encodes CDR1 SGHRS and CDR2 YFSETQ. V lost 4 bases, J lost 4 bases, and 9 bases lay in between. CDR3 nucleotide sequence: TGCGCCAGCAGCGTGGACTCGAATCAGCCCCAGCATTTT. Amino acids: CASSVDSNQPQHF.

This clone was counted only a few times. The V gene is TRBV7-2, the J gene TRBJ2-1, with 9 positions matching TRBD2. CDR1 is SGHTA and CDR2 is FQGNSA in the germline V gene. This CDR3 has 14 residues. V dropped 9 bases and J dropped 2; count of bases not matched to a gene: 5. The CDR3 nucleotides read TGTGCCAGGGGGCGCGGGGGGGCCTACAATGAGCAGTTCTTC. Encoded protein: CARGRGGAYNEQFF. The entire variable domain, with the rest obtained from reference TRBV7-2 and TRBJ2-1, is as follows: GAGVSQSPSNKVTEKGKDVELRCDPISGHTALYWYRQSLGQGLEFLIYFQGNSAPDKSGLPSDRFSAERTGGSVSTLTIQRTQQEDSAVYLCARGRGGAYNEQFFGPGTRLTVL.

This clone appeared a few times. The gene calls are TRBV2 and TRBJ1-2; maybe TRBD1 (6 bases). This CDR3 comprises 15 residues. The germline V gene has CDR1 SNHLY and CDR2 FYNNEI. V gave up 6 bases and J gave up 4 bases, with 18 bases separating them. The CDR3 is CASRARQQGSYGYTF. CDR3 DNA: TGTGCCAGCAGGGCACGACAACAGGGATCCTATGGCTACACCTTC.

In this sample, this clone turned up a few times. The chain is built from TRBV5-1 and TRBJ2-3; the D gene is possibly TRBD1 (6 bases). Germline CDR1 is SGHRS and CDR2 is YFSETQ. The CDR3 consists of 15 residues. V lost 2 bases and J 0 bases, leaving 10 bases between the germline ends. In DNA, the CDR3 is TGCGCCAGCAGCTTCGGGACAATTAGCACAGATACGCAGTATTTT. Its protein product is CASSFGTISTDTQYF.

This clone was counted only a few times. The chain has TRBV11-3 and TRBJ2-3; D is undetermined. The CDR3 is 14 residues long. The V and J ends lost 5 bases and 0 bases respectively, with 9 bases between them. CDR1 is SGHNT, CDR2 YENEEA, per germline. CDR3 residues: CASSQSTSTDTQYF. The CDR3, as DNA: TGTGCCAGCAGCCAAAGCACGAGCACAGATACGCAGTATTTT.

This clone was counted a few times. This chain uses TRBV19 with TRBJ1-2; D is possibly TRBD1 (5 bases). Trimming removed 3 bases from V and 7 bases from J, with 15 bases in between. The CDR3 sequence is 14 residues long. Germline V gives CDR1 LNHDA, CDR2 SQIVND (reference sequence). As DNA, the CDR3 is TGTGCCAGTAGTATGGGGGGTGTAGCGGCTGGCTACACCTTC. It codes for CASSMGGVAAGYTF.

The J gene is TRBJ2-1, the V gene TRBV5-4; no definite D call. V was pared by 2 bases and J by 10 bases, with 13 bases between. Germline-derived CDR1 and CDR2 are SGHNT and YYREEE (reference sequence). This CDR3 is built from 13 residues. CDR3 amino acids: CASSLPRLHEQFF. CDR3 nucleotides: TGTGCCAGCAGCTTACCCAGACTCCACGAGCAGTTCTTC.

The rearrangement links TRBV19 to TRBJ2-1, with TRBD2 as a possible D gene (5 bases). The CDR3 is made up of 15 amino acids. Germline V gives CDR1 LNHDA, CDR2 SQIVND (reference sequence). V lost 6 bases and J 0 bases, leaving 12 bases between the germline ends. As DNA, the CDR3 is TGTGCCAGTAGGAGGGCCCCAACCTCCTACAATGAGCAGTTCTTC. This translates into CASRRAPTSYNEQFF.

In its sample, this clone was seen a few times. The rearrangement links TRBV29-1 to TRBJ1-1; TRBD1 matches 7 bases. Germline V lookup: CDR1 SQVTM, CDR2 ANQGSEA. CDR3 length: 14 amino acids. V shed 4 bases and J 10 bases; nucleotides not matched to a gene: 15. The CDR3 DNA is TGCAGCGTTGCTAGGGACAGAGACTTTTCTGGAGCTTTCTTT. Its protein product is CSVARDRDFSGAFF.

This clone has a handful of counts. V gene TRBV7-7 combines with J gene TRBJ2-5; D not certain. V lost 5 bases, J lost 1 base, and 14 bases lay in between. The CDR3 has 15 amino acids. Per germline, CDR1 SSHAT and CDR2 FNYEAQ (reference sequence). CDR3 protein: CASSPINLPQETQYF. In DNA, the CDR3 is TGTGCCAGCAGCCCTATTAACCTTCCCCAAGAGACCCAGTACTTC.

This clone was recorded a few times. This sample also contains other DNA sequences that code for the same CDR3. This rearrangement joins TRBV7-9 to TRBJ2-3; no clear D gene. CDR1 is SEHNR and CDR2 is FQNEAQ in the germline V gene (reference sequence). Trimming removed 6 bases from V and 5 bases from J, with 6 bases in between. The CDR3 has 11 residues. CDR3 residues: CASSFQDTQYF. The CDR3 DNA follows: TGTGCCAGCAGTTTTCAAGATACGCAGTATTTT.

J is TRBJ1-3 and V is TRBV5-1; TRBD1 aligns across 8 bases. Per germline, CDR1 SGHRS and CDR2 YFSETQ. J gave up 2 bases and V 4 bases, and 8 bases lay outside the gene matches. The CDR3 has 16 residues. The CDR3 DNA is TGCGCCAGCAGCCCCTTGGACAGGGCAGCTGGAAACACCATATATTTT. This translates into CASSPLDRAAGNTIYF.

This clone was found a few times. The gene calls are TRBV2 and TRBJ2-3, with 12 bases matching TRBD2. CDR1 and CDR2 (germline): SNHLY, FYNNEI. The CDR3 loop spans 16 amino acids. J lost 4 bases, V lost 8 bases, and 10 bases had no gene match. CDR3 sequence reads: CASLLRTSGGPDTQYF. In nucleotides, the CDR3 is TGTGCCAGCCTTCTGAGAACTAGCGGGGGGCCAGATACGCAGTATTTT.

This clone was counted a few times. The genes are TRBV2 and TRBJ1-1, with no clear D. Germline V gives CDR1 SNHLY, CDR2 FYNNEI. Between the trimmed V and J ends, which lost 6 bases and 2 bases, there was a span of 10 bases. The CDR3 covers 13 residues. The CDR3 sequence is CASRSTANTEAFF. The DNA for the CDR3 is TGTGCCAGCAGAAGCACAGCAAACACTGAAGCTTTCTTT.

J is TRBJ1-1 and V is TRBV5-1, with 7 bases identical to TRBD1. This CDR3 comprises 13 residues. From germline, CDR1 is SGHRS and CDR2 YFSETQ. The V and J ends lost 5 bases and 6 bases, in that order; junction bases with no gene match: 7. This chain's CDR3 is CASRATGLAEAFF. CDR3 bases: TGCGCCAGCAGGGCGACAGGGTTGGCTGAAGCTTTCTTT.

On this clone: Within the sample, other DNA sequences also encode this same CDR3. The chain's CDR3 is CSVGGGGAMTDTQYF. CDR3 bases: TGCAGCGTTGGGGGCGGGGGGGCAATGACAGATACGCAGTATTTT. The rearrangement uses TRBV29-1 and TRBJ2-3; 9 bases map to TRBD2. The CDR3 length is 15 residues. Unmatched junction bases numbered 8, after V lost 4 bases and J lost 3 bases. CDR1 and CDR2 (germline): SQVTM, ANQGSEA.

This clone was observed a few times. This chain joins TRBV7-2 and TRBJ1-5, with a weak D call TRBD1 (6 bases). V was trimmed by 2 bases and J by 4 bases, leaving 12 bases between them. There are 15 residues in the CDR3. Germline values: CDR1 SGHTA, CDR2 FQGNSA. For the CDR3, the DNA is TGTGCCAGCAGCTTAACAGGGCCAAGGAATCAGCCCCAGCATTTT. Translating it yields CASSLTGPRNQPQHF.

V usage is TRBV5-1 and J usage is TRBJ2-5; TRBD2 is a possible D gene (5 bases). There are 15 residues in the CDR3. Germline-derived CDR1 and CDR2 are SGHRS and YFSETQ. V lost 0 bases and J 4 bases, leaving 13 bases between the germline ends. This chain's CDR3 is CASSLGPTEGETQYF. The CDR3, as DNA: TGCGCCAGCAGCTTGGGGCCTACCGAGGGAGAGACCCAGTACTTC.

The table lists this clone with a few counts. The chain is built from TRBV7-2 and TRBJ2-3; 9 nucleotides align to TRBD2. The junction had 5 bases not matched to a gene; V was cut back by 5 bases and J by 2 bases. CDR1 and CDR2 (germline): SGHTA, FQGNSA. The CDR3 spans 15 residues. The CDR3 bases are TGTGCCAGCAGCCCAGGGACTAGCACCACAGATACGCAGTATTTT. Residues: CASSPGTSTTDTQYF.

This clone turned up a few times. V is TRBV18 and J is TRBJ2-7; D is unresolved. This CDR3 comprises 11 residues. The V gene lost 4 bases and the J gene lost 5 bases, with 6 bases spanning the gap. Germline-derived CDR1 and CDR2 are KGHSH and LQKENI. Written as DNA, the CDR3 is TGTGCCAGCTCACTTCTAGACGAGCAGTACTTC. Translating it yields CASSLLDEQYF.

This rearrangement joins TRBV4-1 to TRBJ1-1; TRBD1 is a possible D gene (5 bases). Looked up from germline, CDR1 is MGHRA and CDR2 is YSYEKL. This CDR3 has 14 residues. Trimming took off 5 bases at V and 4 bases at J, with 14 bases between the two ends. The CDR3 sequence: CASSIDSYFTEAFF. The CDR3 DNA reads as TGCGCCAGCAGCATCGACAGTTACTTCACTGAAGCTTTCTTT.

This clone was recorded a few times. The genes are TRBV5-1 and TRBJ1-1; D not resolved. The CDR3 has 12 residues. CDR1 SGHRS and CDR2 YFSETQ come from the germline V gene. V lost 2 bases and J 12 bases, leaving 14 bases between the germline ends. For the CDR3, the DNA is TGCGCCAGCAGCTTCACCGGGGTCGAAACTTTCTTT. Translation gives CASSFTGVETFF.